This T cell receptor (beta chain) was sequenced during a study of cytomegalovirus exposure and HLA in healthy donors. Germline values: CDR1 SGHNT, CDR2 YYREEE (reference sequence). Unmatched junction bases numbered 1, after V lost 3 bases and J lost 0 bases. The CDR3 totals 15 residues. Concerning this clone itself: Its antigen is not known.

Whole-study findings and limits: In all likelihood, a cluster of highly shared sequence variants was a sequencing artifact. A few chains tied to CMV proved CMV antigen-specific in vitro.

Researchers ran the PCR with 60 Vbeta and 13 Jbeta primers. In the source study's methods: Approximately 86 million unique TCR beta chains, 9.5 million to 14 million shared, were counted in a later analysis. The repertoire was sequenced with immunoSEQ multiplex PCR; TCRdb's copy has only in-frame clones and lacks some. The DNA gave D and trimming, while V, J and clone size come from that table. The sample carries just over 200,000 clones, around four fifths recorded once. The sample comprised PBMCs. The receptor was derived from a man in his fifties or sixties in good health and CMV-seronegative. This chain uses TRBV5-4 with TRBJ2-3, with 10 bases lining up with TRBD2. The CDR3 nucleotides read TGTGCCAGCAGCTCGACTAGCGGGAGCACAGATACGCAGTATTTT. Translated: CASSSTSGSTDTQYF.